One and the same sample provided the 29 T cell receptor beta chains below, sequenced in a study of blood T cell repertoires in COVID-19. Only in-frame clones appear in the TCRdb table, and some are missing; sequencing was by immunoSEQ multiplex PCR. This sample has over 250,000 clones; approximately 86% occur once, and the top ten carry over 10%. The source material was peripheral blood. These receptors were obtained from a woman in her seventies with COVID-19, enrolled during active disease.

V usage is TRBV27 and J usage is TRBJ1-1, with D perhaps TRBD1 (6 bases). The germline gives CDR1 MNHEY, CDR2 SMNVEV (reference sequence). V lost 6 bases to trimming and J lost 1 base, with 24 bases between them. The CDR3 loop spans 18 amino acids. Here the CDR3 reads CASRNPSGQGIANTEAFF. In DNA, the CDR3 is TGTGCCAGCAGAAACCCCTCGGGACAAGGGATAGCGAACACTGAAGCTTTCTTT.

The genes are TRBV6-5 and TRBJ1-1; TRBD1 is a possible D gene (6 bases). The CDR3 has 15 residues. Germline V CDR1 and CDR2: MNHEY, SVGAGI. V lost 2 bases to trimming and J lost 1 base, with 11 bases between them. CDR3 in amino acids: CASSYGWGQNTEAFF. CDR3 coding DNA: TGTGCCAGCAGTTACGGATGGGGACAGAACACTGAAGCTTTCTTT.

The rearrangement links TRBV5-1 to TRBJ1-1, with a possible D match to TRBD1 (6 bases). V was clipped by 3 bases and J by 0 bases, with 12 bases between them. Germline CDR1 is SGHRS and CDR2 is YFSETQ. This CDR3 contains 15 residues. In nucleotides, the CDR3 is TGCGCCAGCAGCTGGAGTGGACAGTTGAACACTGAAGCTTTCTTT. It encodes CASSWSGQLNTEAFF.

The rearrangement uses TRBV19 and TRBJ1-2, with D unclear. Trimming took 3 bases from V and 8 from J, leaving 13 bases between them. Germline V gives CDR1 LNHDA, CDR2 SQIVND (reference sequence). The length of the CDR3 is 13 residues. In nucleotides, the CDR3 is TGTGCCAGTAGTATGCCAGGCCTTTGGGGCTACACCTTC. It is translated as CASSMPGLWGYTF.

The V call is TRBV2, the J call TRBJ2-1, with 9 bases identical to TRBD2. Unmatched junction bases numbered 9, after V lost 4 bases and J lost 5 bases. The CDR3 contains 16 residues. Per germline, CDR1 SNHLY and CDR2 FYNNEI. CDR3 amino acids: CASSGRIAGANNEQFF. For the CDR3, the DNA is TGTGCCAGCAGTGGCCGAATAGCGGGGGCCAACAATGAGCAGTTCTTC.

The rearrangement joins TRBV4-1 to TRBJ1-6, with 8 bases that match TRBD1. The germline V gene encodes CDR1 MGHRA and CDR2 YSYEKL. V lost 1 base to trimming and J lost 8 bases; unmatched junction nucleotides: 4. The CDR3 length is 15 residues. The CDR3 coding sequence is TGCGCCAGCAGCCAAGGGACAGGGATTTATTCACCCCTCCACTTT. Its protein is CASSQGTGIYSPLHF.

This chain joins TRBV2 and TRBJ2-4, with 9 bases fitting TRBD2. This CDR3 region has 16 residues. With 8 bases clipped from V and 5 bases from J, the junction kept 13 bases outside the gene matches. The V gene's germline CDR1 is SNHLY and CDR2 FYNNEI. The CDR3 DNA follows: TGTGCCAGCGGAGAGGGGACAGCGGGGGGTCAAAACATTCAGTACTTC. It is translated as CASGEGTAGGQNIQYF.

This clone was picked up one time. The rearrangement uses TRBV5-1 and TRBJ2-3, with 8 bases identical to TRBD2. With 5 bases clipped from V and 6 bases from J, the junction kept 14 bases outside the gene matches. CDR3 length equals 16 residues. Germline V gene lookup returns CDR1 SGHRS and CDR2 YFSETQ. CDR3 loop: CASRASGGLSQDTQYF. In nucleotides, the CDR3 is TGCGCCAGCAGGGCCAGCGGGGGCCTAAGCCAGGATACGCAGTATTTT. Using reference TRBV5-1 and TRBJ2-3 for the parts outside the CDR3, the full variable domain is KAGVTQTPRYLIKTRGQQVTLSCSPISGHRSVSWYQQTPGQGLQFLFEYFSETQRNKGNFPGRFSGRQFSNSRSEMNVSTLELGDSALYLCASRASGGLSQDTQYFGPGTRLTVL.

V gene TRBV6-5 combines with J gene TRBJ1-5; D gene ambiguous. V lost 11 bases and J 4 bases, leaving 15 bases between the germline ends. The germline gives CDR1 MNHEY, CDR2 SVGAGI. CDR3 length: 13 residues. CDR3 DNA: TGTGCCTCCGAGACTGGAGTTAATCAGCCCCAGCATTTT. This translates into CASETGVNQPQHF.

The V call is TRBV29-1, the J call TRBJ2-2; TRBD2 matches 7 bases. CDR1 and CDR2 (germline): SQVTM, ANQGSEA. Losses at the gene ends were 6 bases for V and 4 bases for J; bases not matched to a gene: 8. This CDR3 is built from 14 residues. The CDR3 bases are TGCAGCGTCTCGCCTAGCGGTTCCACCGGGGAGCTGTTTTTT. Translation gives CSVSPSGSTGELFF.

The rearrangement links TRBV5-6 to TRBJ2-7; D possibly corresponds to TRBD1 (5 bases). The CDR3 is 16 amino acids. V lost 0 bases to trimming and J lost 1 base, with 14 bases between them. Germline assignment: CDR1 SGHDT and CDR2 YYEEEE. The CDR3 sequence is CASSLAAGRKSYEQYF. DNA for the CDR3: TGTGCCAGCAGCTTGGCCGCAGGGCGGAAGTCCTACGAGCAGTACTTC.

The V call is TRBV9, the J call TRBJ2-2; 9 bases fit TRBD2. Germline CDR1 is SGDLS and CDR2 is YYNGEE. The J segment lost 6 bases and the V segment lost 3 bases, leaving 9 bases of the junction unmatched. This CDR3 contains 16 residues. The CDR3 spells CASSERGGTSSGELFF. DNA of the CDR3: TGTGCCAGCAGCGAAAGGGGCGGGACTAGCTCCGGGGAGCTGTTTTTT.

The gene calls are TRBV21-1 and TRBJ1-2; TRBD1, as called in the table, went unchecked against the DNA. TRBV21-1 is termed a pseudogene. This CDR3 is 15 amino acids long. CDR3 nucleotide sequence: TGTGCCAGCAGCACCTCAGGACAGCCTAGCTATGGCTACACCTTC. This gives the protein CASSTSGQPSYGYTF.

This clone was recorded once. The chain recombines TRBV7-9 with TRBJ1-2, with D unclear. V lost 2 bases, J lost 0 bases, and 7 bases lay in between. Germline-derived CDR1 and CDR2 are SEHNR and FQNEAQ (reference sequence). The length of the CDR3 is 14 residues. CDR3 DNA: TGTGCCAGCAGCTTACCCATAGCTAACTATGGCTACACCTTC. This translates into CASSLPIANYGYTF.

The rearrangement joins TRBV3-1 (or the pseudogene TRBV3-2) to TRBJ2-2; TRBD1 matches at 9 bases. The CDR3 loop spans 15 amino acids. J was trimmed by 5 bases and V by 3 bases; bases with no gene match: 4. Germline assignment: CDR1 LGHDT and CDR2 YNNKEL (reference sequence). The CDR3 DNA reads TGTGCCAGCAGCCACCGGGACAGGGTAACCGGGGAGCTGTTTTTT. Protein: CASSHRDRVTGELFF.

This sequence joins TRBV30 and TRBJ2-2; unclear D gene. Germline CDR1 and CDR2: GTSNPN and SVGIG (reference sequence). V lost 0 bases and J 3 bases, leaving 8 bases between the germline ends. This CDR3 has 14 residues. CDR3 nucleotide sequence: TGTGCCTGGAGTGTAGCCAAATACACCGGGGAGCTGTTTTTT. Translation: CAWSVAKYTGELFF.

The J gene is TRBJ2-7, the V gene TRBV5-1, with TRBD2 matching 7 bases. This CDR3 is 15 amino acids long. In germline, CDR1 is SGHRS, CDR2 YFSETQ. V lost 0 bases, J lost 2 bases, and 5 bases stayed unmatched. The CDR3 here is CASSLAGGGTYEQYF. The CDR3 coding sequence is TGCGCCAGCAGCTTGGCCGGCGGGGGAACCTACGAGCAGTACTTC.

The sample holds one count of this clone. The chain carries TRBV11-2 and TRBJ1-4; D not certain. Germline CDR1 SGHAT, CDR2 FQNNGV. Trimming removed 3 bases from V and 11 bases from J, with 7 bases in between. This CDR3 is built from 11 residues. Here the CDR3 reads CASSFREKLFF. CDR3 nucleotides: TGTGCCAGCAGCTTTAGGGAGAAACTGTTTTTT.

The CDR3 bases are TGTGCCAGCAGTGGCGAACGGGACAGGGGGCGAGATGAGCAGTTCTTC. This translates into CASSGERDRGRDEQFF. The genes are TRBV2 and TRBJ2-1, with 12 nucleotides matching TRBD1. The length of the CDR3 is 16 residues. V gave up 4 bases and J gave up 8 bases; unmatched junction bases: 9. Per germline, CDR1 SNHLY and CDR2 FYNNEI.

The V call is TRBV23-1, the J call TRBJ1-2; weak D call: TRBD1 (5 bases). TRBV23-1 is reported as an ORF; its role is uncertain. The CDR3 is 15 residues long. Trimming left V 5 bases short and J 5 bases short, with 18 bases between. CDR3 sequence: CASSMWPGSLYGYTF. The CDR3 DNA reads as TGCGCCAGCAGTATGTGGCCAGGGTCCTTATATGGCTACACCTTC.

The CDR3, as DNA: TGCGCCAGCAGCCTCCGGGACAGGGGGCGGGACGAGCAGTACTTC. Translated: CASSLRDRGRDEQYF. The V and J genes are TRBV4-1 and TRBJ2-7; 12 nucleotides align to TRBD1. V lost 4 bases, J lost 5 bases, and 6 bases stayed unmatched. The CDR3 runs to 15 residues. Germline V gene sequence: CDR1 MGHRA, CDR2 YSYEKL.

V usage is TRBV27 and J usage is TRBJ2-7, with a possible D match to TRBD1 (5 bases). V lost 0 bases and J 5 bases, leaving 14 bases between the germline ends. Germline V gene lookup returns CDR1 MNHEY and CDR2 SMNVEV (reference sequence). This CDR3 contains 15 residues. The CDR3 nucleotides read TGTGCCAGCAGTTTATCCAGGGTTATTGTCCACGAGCAGTACTTC. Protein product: CASSLSRVIVHEQYF.

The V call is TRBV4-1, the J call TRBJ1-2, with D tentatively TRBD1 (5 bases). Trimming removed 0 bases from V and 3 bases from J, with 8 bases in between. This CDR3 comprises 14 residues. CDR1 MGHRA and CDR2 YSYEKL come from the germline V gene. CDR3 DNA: TGCGCCAGCAGCCAAGACCGCAGGGACTATGGCTACACCTTC. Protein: CASSQDRRDYGYTF.

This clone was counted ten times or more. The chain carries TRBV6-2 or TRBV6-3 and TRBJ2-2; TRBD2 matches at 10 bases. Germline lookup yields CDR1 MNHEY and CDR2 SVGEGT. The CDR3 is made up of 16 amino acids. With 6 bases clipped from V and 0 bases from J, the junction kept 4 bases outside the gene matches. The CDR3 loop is CASSRTSGTNTGELFF. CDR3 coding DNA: TGTGCCAGCAGCCGCACTAGCGGGACGAACACCGGGGAGCTGTTTTTT.

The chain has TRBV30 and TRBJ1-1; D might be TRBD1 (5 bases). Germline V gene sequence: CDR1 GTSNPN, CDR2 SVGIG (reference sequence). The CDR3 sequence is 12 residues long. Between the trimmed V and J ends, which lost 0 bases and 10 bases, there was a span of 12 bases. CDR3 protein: CAWSVVRGAAFF. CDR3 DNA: TGTGCCTGGAGTGTCGTAAGGGGTGCAGCTTTCTTT.

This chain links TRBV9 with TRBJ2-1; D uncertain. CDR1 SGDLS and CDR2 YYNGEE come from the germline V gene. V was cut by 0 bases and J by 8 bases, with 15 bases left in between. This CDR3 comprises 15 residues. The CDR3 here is CASSVAWSSKHEQFF. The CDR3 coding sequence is TGTGCCAGCAGCGTAGCTTGGTCTAGTAAGCATGAGCAGTTCTTC.

The CDR3 spells CASSLQLYTEAFF. Written as DNA, the CDR3 is TGTGCCAGCAGCTTACAATTGTACACTGAAGCTTTCTTT. This rearrangement joins TRBV7-9 to TRBJ1-1; D is uncertain. V lost 2 bases to trimming and J lost 3 bases, with 7 bases between them. CDR1 is SEHNR and CDR2 is FQNEAQ in the germline V gene (reference sequence). This CDR3 contains 13 residues.

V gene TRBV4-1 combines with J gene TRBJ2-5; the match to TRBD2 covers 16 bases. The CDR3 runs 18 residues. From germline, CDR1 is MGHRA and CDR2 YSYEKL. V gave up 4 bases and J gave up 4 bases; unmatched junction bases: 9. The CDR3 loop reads CASSPSGTSGGAAETQYF. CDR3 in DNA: TGCGCCAGCAGCCCATCCGGGACTAGCGGGGGGGCGGCAGAGACCCAGTACTTC.

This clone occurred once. DNA of the CDR3: TGTGCCTTGCGGCCGGGACTAGCGGGGGGCCGGAACACCGGGGAGCTGTTTTTT. Amino acid sequence: CALRPGLAGGRNTGELFF. The chain recombines TRBV30 with TRBJ2-2, with 15 bases lining up with TRBD2. The CDR3 totals 18 residues. V trimming: 7 bases; J trimming: 1 base; junction bases outside the gene matches: 10. CDR1 is GTSNPN and CDR2 is SVGIG in the germline V gene (reference sequence).